These 9 T cell receptor beta chains share one sample of origin, sequenced in a study of cytomegalovirus exposure and HLA in healthy donors. In the PCR, 60 Vbeta and 13 Jbeta primers were used. Profiled with immunoSEQ multiplex PCR; TCRdb holds only in-frame clones, not every one. The sample contains about 130,000 clones, about 73% of which appear only once. Sequences were obtained from PBMCs. These receptors originate from a human donor in good health.

The chain is built from TRBV10-3 and TRBJ1-1, with 9 bases identical to TRBD1. CDR3 length equals 15 residues. Germline V gives CDR1 ENHRY, CDR2 SYGVKD. Trimming at V came to 3 bases and at J to 2 bases, leaving 4 bases not matched to a gene. This CDR3 reads CAISEWGQGNTEAFF. The CDR3 nucleotides read TGTGCCATCAGTGAATGGGGACAGGGAAACACTGAAGCTTTCTTT.

The gene calls are TRBV4-2 and TRBJ2-7; TRBD2 matches at 8 bases. CDR3 length equals 17 residues. V gave up 2 bases and J gave up 3 bases; unmatched junction bases: 12. Germline V lookup: CDR1 LGHNA, CDR2 YNFKEQ. The DNA of the CDR3 is TGTGCCAGCAGCCAACCCTGGGGGGGGACTAGTCACTACGAGCAGTACTTC. Translated: CASSQPWGGTSHYEQYF.

This chain uses TRBV19 with TRBJ2-6, with 9 bases lining up with TRBD2. V shed 6 bases and J 1 base; nucleotides not matched to a gene: 4. This CDR3 is built from 16 residues. Per the germline V gene, CDR1 is LNHDA and CDR2 is SQIVND (reference sequence). Here the CDR3 DNA reads TGTGCCAGTAGAGGCGGGGGGGCTTCTGGGGCCAACGTCCTGACTTTC. It encodes CASRGGGASGANVLTF.

In nucleotides, the CDR3 is TGTGCCAGCAGTGAATATGTTGAAGCTTTCTTT. Protein product: CASSEYVEAFF. The chain combines TRBV2 with TRBJ1-1, with D unresolved. CDR3 length: 11 amino acids. Germline V gives CDR1 SNHLY, CDR2 FYNNEI. V lost 2 bases to trimming and J lost 7 bases, with 5 bases between them. Drawing the rest from reference TRBV2 and TRBJ1-1, the complete variable domain is EPEVTQTPSHQVTQMGQEVILRCVPISNHLYFYWYRQILGQKVEFLVSFYNNEISEKSEIFDDQFSVERPDGSNFTLKIRSTKLEDSAMYFCASSEYVEAFFGQGTRLTVV.

The rearrangement joins TRBV11-2 to TRBJ1-2, with a possible D match to TRBD1 (5 bases). The CDR3 contains 13 residues. Per the germline V gene, CDR1 is SGHAT and CDR2 is FQNNGV. Trimming shortened V by 4 bases and J by 4 bases, and 10 bases separated the two germline ends. CDR3 sequence (DNA): TGTGCCAGCAGCTCGGCAGGGCCCTATGGCTACACCTTC. Its translation: CASSSAGPYGYTF.

The J gene is TRBJ2-7, the V gene TRBV7-9; TRBD1 aligns across 7 bases. Germline V lookup: CDR1 SEHNR, CDR2 FQNEAQ (reference sequence). The CDR3 consists of 15 residues. The V gene end was trimmed by 2 bases and the J gene end by 2 bases; junction bases not matched to a gene: 6. This CDR3 is CASSLRTGQPYEQYF. Written as DNA, the CDR3 is TGTGCCAGCAGCTTAAGGACGGGACAGCCCTACGAGCAGTACTTC.

J is TRBJ2-7 and V is TRBV2, with D unclear. CDR1 SNHLY and CDR2 FYNNEI come from the germline V gene. The CDR3 consists of 14 residues. V was pared by 5 bases and J by 5 bases, with 16 bases between. The CDR3, as DNA: TGTGCCAGCAGTACGGTCCCCCGCATGCACGAGCAGTACTTC. Amino acids: CASSTVPRMHEQYF.

The gene calls are TRBV28 and TRBJ2-2, with D possibly TRBD1 on 6 matching bases. The CDR3 has 16 residues. The V end lost 4 bases, the J end lost 4 bases, and 16 bases lay between the germline ends. CDR1 is MDHEN, CDR2 SYDVKM, per germline. CDR3 nucleotide sequence: TGTGCCAGCAGTTCCGGGACACCCACTTTCACCGGGGAGCTGTTTTTT. It encodes CASSSGTPTFTGELFF.

The chain is built from TRBV19 and TRBJ2-7; D gene ambiguous. This CDR3 comprises 12 residues. Germline V gene lookup returns CDR1 LNHDA and CDR2 SQIVND (reference sequence). Trimming shortened V by 5 bases and J by 6 bases, and 11 bases separated the two germline ends. The CDR3 here is CASSQNSREQYF. The CDR3 coding sequence is TGTGCCAGTAGTCAGAATAGCCGCGAGCAGTACTTC.